Presented here are 17 T cell receptor beta chains from one specimen sequenced in a study of control samples from healthy donors and cancer patients. TCRdb keeps only in-frame clones here, not all; method: immunoSEQ multiplex PCR. The data contain about 100,000 clones, almost 85% of them singletons. Sequencing input: blood. These TCRs come from a man aged 18 to 29 in good health.

The rearrangement links TRBV5-6 to TRBJ2-6; D might be TRBD1 (5 bases). CDR1 and CDR2 from the germline V gene are SGHDT and YYEEEE. This CDR3 region has 18 residues. V was trimmed by 10 bases and J by 0 bases, leaving 23 bases between them. CDR3 residues: CASTMGQLTNSGANVLTF. The CDR3 DNA reads TGTGCCTCCACCATGGGGCAGCTAACTAACTCTGGGGCCAACGTCCTGACTTTC.

The chain links TRBV7-2 to TRBJ1-2, with TRBD1 matching over 9 bases. The CDR3 loop spans 17 amino acids. Germline V lookup: CDR1 SGHTA, CDR2 FQGNSA. The V segment lost 6 bases and the J segment 7 bases; nucleotides outside the gene matches: 18. DNA for the CDR3: TGTGCCAGCAGTTCCGGGACAGGGAATTTGGGGCAGTTTGGCTACACCTTC. Protein sequence: CASSSGTGNLGQFGYTF.

The rearrangement uses TRBV12-5 and TRBJ1-6; no clear D. There are 16 residues in the CDR3. Trimming took off 5 bases at V and 7 bases at J, with 18 bases between the two ends. In germline, CDR1 is LGHNT, CDR2 FRNRAP. The chain's CDR3 is CASGAGVGGRNSPLHF. The CDR3 DNA is TGTGCTAGTGGTGCCGGGGTGGGCGGTAGGAATTCACCCCTCCACTTT.

The table lists this clone with a few counts. CDR3 DNA sequence: TGTGCCAGCAGCTCACGGGGGGCTGATGGAAACACCATATATTTT. It translates to CASSSRGADGNTIYF. The chain uses TRBV7-2 and TRBJ1-3; D may be TRBD1 (6 bases). CDR1 is SGHTA and CDR2 is FQGNSA in the germline V gene. The CDR3 is made up of 15 amino acids. The V end lost 4 bases, the J end lost 3 bases, and 13 bases lay between the germline ends.

CDR3 sequence (DNA): TGCGCCAGCAGCTTGACCAGACAGGGGGCGCAAGGCGAGCAGTACTTC. Protein: CASSLTRQGAQGEQYF. The rearrangement links TRBV5-1 to TRBJ2-7; 10 nucleotides align to TRBD1. CDR1 is SGHRS and CDR2 is YFSETQ in the germline V gene. This CDR3 has 16 amino acids. J gave up 6 bases and V 1 base, and 10 bases lay outside the gene matches.

Written as DNA, the CDR3 is TGTGCCAGCAGTTACTCGACAGGGAAGGAGCAGTTCTTC. Residues: CASSYSTGKEQFF. J is TRBJ2-1 and V is TRBV6-5; 7 nucleotides agree with TRBD1. Trimming cost V 0 bases and J 10 bases; bases outside gene matches: 3. The germline CDR1 and CDR2 sequences are MNHEY and SVGAGI. CDR3 length equals 13 residues.

The chain is built from TRBV7-6 and TRBJ2-1; D might be TRBD1 (7 bases). Trimming removed 1 base at V and 4 bases at J, with 17 bases between. Germline V gene data show CDR1 as SGHVS and CDR2 as FNYEAQ. This CDR3 has 17 amino acids. The DNA of the CDR3 is TGTGCCAGCAGCTTAGTCAGGGGGGAGGTAATTTACAATGAGCAGTTCTTC. Encoded protein: CASSLVRGEVIYNEQFF. The complete variable domain, with remaining parts taken from reference TRBV7-6 and TRBJ2-1, reads GAGVSQSPRYKVTKRGQDVALRCDPISGHVSLYWYRQALGQGPEFLTYFNYEAQQDKSGLPNDRFSAERPEGSISTLTIQRTEQRDSAMYRCASSLVRGEVIYNEQFFGPGTRLTVL.

Concerning this clone itself: This sample also contains other DNA sequences that code for the same CDR3. V usage is TRBV27 and J usage is TRBJ2-3; the match to TRBD2 covers 12 bases. V lost 2 bases and J lost 8; bases outside the gene matches: 5. Per germline, CDR1 MNHEY and CDR2 SMNVEV (reference sequence). The CDR3 is 15 amino acids. The CDR3 protein is CASSLGTSGRGTQYF. The CDR3 nucleotides are TGTGCCAGCAGTTTAGGGACTAGCGGGCGGGGTACGCAGTATTTT.

The chain carries TRBV4-2 and TRBJ2-3; 12 nucleotides match TRBD2. The CDR3 extends over 17 amino acids. Germline V gene data show CDR1 as LGHNA and CDR2 as YNFKEQ. Germline trimming cut 0 bases from V and 7 bases from J; bases unmatched to any gene: 8. CDR3 nucleotide sequence: TGTGCCAGCAGCCAAGATGGGCTAGCGGGGGGGCGAAATACGCAGTATTTT. This encodes CASSQDGLAGGRNTQYF.

CDR3: CASSLTSGVNYEQYF. CDR3 sequence (DNA): TGCGCCAGCAGCTTGACTAGCGGGGTGAACTACGAGCAGTACTTC. The rearrangement links TRBV5-1 to TRBJ2-7; 10 positions agree with TRBD2. The V gene's germline CDR1 is SGHRS and CDR2 YFSETQ. V lost 1 base, J lost 3 bases, and 4 bases stayed unmatched. This CDR3 has 15 amino acids. Full variable domain (outside the CDR3, taken from reference TRBV5-1 and TRBJ2-7): KAGVTQTPRYLIKTRGQQVTLSCSPISGHRSVSWYQQTPGQGLQFLFEYFSETQRNKGNFPGRFSGRQFSNSRSEMNVSTLELGDSALYLCASSLTSGVNYEQYFGPGTRLTVT.

The chain uses TRBV11-2 and TRBJ2-3, with D possibly matching TRBD1 (5 bases). The CDR3 is made up of 16 amino acids. Trimming removed 0 bases at V and 0 bases at J, with 10 bases between. The germline CDR1 and CDR2 sequences are SGHAT and FQNNGV. The CDR3 DNA reads as TGTGCCAGCAGCTTAGAATTGGGGCTCAGCACAGATACGCAGTATTTT. Its protein is CASSLELGLSTDTQYF.

The chain combines TRBV2 with TRBJ2-1, with D unresolved. CDR1 is SNHLY and CDR2 is FYNNEI in the germline V gene. The CDR3 spans 11 residues. Trimming took 5 bases from V and 4 from J, leaving 3 bases between them. For the CDR3, the DNA is TGTGCCAGCAGTATGTACAATGAGCAGTTCTTC. This sequence encodes CASSMYNEQFF.

The chain combines TRBV6-1 with TRBJ1-5; no definite D call. The V end was cut by 0 bases, the J end by 4 bases, with 4 bases between. Germline CDR1 reads MNHNS; CDR2 reads SASEGT. The CDR3 covers 13 residues. Written as DNA, the CDR3 is TGTGCCAGCAGTGAAGCTGCAAATCAGCCCCAGCATTTT. It specifies CASSEAANQPQHF.

V gene TRBV29-1 combines with J gene TRBJ2-5; D might be TRBD1 (7 bases). The CDR3 loop spans 12 amino acids. Trimming removed 4 bases at V and 5 bases at J, with 11 bases between. The germline gives CDR1 SQVTM, CDR2 ANQGSEA. This CDR3 reads CSVAAGGETQYF. CDR3 nucleotide sequence: TGCAGCGTTGCGGCAGGGGGGGAGACCCAGTACTTC.

This chain uses TRBV6-1 with TRBJ1-1, with 8 bases aligning to TRBD1. The V and J ends lost 7 bases and 5 bases, in that order; junction bases with no gene match: 9. Per the germline V gene, CDR1 is MNHNS and CDR2 is SASEGT. The CDR3 length is 14 residues. In DNA form, the CDR3 reads TGTGCCAGCACCCGGACAGGGACTGGTACTGAAGCTTTCTTT. This translates into CASTRTGTGTEAFF.

The chain is built from TRBV9 and TRBJ2-1, with TRBD2 matching over 10 bases. The length of the CDR3 is 15 residues. Trimming took 4 bases from V and 7 from J; bases not matched to a gene: 8. The germline gives CDR1 SGDLS, CDR2 YYNGEE. CDR3 residues: CASSPQRGGRNEQFF. DNA of the CDR3: TGTGCCAGCAGCCCCCAGCGGGGGGGCCGTAATGAGCAGTTCTTC.

Comments on this clone: Other DNA sequences in the sample encode the same CDR3. The chain links TRBV24-1 to TRBJ2-3, with D unresolved. CDR3 length: 13 residues. Trimming cost V 0 bases and J 5 bases, with 5 bases left between them. The germline gives CDR1 KGHDR, CDR2 SFDVKD. CDR3 DNA: TGTGCCACCAGTGATTTGGAGGTAGATACGCAGTATTTT. This codes for CATSDLEVDTQYF.